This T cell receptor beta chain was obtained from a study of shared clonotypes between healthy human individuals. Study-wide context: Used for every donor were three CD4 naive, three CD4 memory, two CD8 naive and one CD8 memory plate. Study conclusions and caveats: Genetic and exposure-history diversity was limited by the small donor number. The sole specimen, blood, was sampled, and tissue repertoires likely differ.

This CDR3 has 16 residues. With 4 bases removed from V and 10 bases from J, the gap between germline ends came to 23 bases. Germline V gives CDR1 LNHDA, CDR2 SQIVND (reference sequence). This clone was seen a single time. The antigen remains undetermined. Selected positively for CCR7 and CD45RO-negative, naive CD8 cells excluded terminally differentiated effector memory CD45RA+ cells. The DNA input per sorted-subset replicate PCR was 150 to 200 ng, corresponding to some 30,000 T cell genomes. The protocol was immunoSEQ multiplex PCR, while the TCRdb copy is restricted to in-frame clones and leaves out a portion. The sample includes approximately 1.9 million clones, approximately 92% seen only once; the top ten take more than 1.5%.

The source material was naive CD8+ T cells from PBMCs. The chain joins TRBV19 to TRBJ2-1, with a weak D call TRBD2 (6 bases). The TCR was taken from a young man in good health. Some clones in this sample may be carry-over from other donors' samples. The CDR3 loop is CASSTRGFGGDGEQFF. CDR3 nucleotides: TGTGCCAGTAGTACAAGGGGCTTTGGAGGGGACGGCGAGCAGTTCTTC. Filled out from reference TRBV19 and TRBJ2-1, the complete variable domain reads DGGITQSPKYLFRKEGQNVTLSCEQNLNHDAMYWYRQDPGQGLRLIYYSQIVNDFQKGDIAEGYSVSREKKESFPLTVTSAQKNPTAFYLCASSTRGFGGDGEQFFGPGTRLTVL.